This TCR beta chain originates from a study of cytomegalovirus exposure and HLA in healthy donors. The germline gives CDR1 MDHEN, CDR2 SYDVKM. The germline V and J ends were trimmed by 9 bases and 2 bases, with 13 bases remaining between them. This CDR3 is built from 13 residues. PCR primers comprised 60 Vbeta and 13 Jbeta primers. The method was immunoSEQ multiplex PCR; TCRdb's version includes in-frame clones alone and lacks a portion of them. The table lists fewer than 70,000 clones, about four fifths of them singletons. The source material was PBMCs. V usage is TRBV28 and J usage is TRBJ2-5, with a possible D match to TRBD2 (6 bases). The receptor's source is a woman aged 40 to 50 in good health and CMV-seronegative. The CDR3 protein is CASSGEAQETQYF. The CDR3 DNA reads as TGTGCCAGTAGCGGAGAAGCACAAGAGACCCAGTACTTC.